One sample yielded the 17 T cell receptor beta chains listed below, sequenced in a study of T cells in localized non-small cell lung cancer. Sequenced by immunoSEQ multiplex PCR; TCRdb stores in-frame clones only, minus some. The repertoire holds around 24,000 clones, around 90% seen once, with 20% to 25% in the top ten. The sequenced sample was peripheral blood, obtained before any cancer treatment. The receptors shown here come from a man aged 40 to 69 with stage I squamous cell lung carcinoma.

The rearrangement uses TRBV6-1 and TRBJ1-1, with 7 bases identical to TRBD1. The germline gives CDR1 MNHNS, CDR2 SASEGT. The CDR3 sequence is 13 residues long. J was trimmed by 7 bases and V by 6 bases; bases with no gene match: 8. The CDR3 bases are TGTGCCAGCAGAACACAGGGGAATATTGAAGCTTTCTTT. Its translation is CASRTQGNIEAFF.

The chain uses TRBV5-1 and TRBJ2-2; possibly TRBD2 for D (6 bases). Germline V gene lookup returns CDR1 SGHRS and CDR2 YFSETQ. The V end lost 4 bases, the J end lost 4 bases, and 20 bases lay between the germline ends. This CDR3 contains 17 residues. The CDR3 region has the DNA TGCGCCAGCAGCCCCCGATCGGGAGACGCGAGCACCGGGGAGCTGTTTTTT. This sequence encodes CASSPRSGDASTGELFF.

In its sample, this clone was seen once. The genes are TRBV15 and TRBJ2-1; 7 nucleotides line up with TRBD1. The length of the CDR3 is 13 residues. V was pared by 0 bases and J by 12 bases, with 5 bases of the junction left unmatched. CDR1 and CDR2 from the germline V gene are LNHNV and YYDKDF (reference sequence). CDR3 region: CATSREERQGQFF. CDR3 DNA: TGTGCCACCAGCAGAGAGGAGAGACAGGGGCAGTTCTTC.

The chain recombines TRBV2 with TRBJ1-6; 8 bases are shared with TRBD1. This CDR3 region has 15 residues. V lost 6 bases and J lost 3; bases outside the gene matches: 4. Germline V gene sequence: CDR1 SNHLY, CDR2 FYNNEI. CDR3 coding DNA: TGTGCCAGCAGGGACAGGGACAGCTATAATTCACCCCTCCACTTT. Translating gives CASRDRDSYNSPLHF. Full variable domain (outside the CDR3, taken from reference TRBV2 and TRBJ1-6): EPEVTQTPSHQVTQMGQEVILRCVPISNHLYFYWYRQILGQKVEFLVSFYNNEISEKSEIFDDQFSVERPDGSNFTLKIRSTKLEDSAMYFCASRDRDSYNSPLHFGNGTRLTVT.

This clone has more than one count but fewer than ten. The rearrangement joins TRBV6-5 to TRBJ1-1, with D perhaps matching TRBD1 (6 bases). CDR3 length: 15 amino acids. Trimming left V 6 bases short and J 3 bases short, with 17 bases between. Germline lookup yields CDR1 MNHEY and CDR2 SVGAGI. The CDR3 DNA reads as TGTGCCAGCAGATCACAGGGACTCGGGGACACTGAAGCTTTCTTT. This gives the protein CASRSQGLGDTEAFF.

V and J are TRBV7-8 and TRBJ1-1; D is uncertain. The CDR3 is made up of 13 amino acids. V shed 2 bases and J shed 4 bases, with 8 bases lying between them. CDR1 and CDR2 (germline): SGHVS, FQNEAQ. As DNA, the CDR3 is TGTGCCAGCAGCTTAATAAGATTCACTGAAGCTTTCTTT. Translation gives CASSLIRFTEAFF.

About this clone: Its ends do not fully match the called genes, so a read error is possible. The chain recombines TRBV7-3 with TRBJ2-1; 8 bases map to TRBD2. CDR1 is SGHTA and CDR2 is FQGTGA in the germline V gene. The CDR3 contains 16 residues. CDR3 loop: CASSKGRGGSHNEQFF. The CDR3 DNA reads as TGTGCCAGCTCAAAGGGCCGGGGGGGCTCCCACAATGAGCAGTTCTTC.

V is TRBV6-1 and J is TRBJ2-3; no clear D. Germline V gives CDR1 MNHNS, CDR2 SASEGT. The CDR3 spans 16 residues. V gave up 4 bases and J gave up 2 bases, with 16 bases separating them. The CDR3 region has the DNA TGTGCCAGCAGTGCATTTGGGCCGCAGAACACAGATACGCAGTATTTT. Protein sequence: CASSAFGPQNTDTQYF.

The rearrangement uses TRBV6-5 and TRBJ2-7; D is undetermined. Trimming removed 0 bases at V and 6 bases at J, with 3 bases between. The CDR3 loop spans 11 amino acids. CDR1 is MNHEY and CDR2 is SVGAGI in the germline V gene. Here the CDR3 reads CASSYSGEQYF. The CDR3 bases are TGTGCCAGCAGTTACTCAGGCGAGCAGTACTTC.

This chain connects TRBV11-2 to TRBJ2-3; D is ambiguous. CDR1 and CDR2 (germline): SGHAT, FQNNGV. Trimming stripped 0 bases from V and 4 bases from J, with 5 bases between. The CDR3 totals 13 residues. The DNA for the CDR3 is TGTGCCAGCAGCTTAGATATACCAGATACGCAGTATTTT. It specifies CASSLDIPDTQYF.

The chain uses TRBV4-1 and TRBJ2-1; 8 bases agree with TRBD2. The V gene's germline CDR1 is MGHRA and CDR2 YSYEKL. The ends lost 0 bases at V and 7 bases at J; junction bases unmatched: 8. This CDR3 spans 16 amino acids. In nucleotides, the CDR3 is TGCGCCAGCAGCCAAGAGCGGCGGGGGGTGGAAAATGAGCAGTTCTTC. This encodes CASSQERRGVENEQFF.

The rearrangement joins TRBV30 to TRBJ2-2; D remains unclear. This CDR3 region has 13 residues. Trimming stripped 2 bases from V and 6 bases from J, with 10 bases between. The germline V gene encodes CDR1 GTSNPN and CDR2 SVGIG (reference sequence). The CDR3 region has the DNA TGTGCCTGGAGTCGAACACGCGCCGGGGAGCTGTTTTTT. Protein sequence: CAWSRTRAGELFF.

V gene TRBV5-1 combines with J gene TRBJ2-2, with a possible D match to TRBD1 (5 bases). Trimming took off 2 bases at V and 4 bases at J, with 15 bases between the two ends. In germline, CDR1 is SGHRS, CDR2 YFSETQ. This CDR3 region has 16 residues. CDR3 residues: CASSFTPTVSTGELFF. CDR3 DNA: TGCGCCAGCAGCTTCACTCCGACAGTCAGCACCGGGGAGCTGTTTTTT. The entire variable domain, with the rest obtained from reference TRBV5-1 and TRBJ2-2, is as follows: KAGVTQTPRYLIKTRGQQVTLSCSPISGHRSVSWYQQTPGQGLQFLFEYFSETQRNKGNFPGRFSGRQFSNSRSEMNVSTLELGDSALYLCASSFTPTVSTGELFFGEGSRLTVL.

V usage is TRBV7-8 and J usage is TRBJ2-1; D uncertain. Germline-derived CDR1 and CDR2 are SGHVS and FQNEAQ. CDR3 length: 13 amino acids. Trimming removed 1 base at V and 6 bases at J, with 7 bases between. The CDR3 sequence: CASSLGLVNEQFF. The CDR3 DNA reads TGTGCCAGCAGCTTAGGTCTTGTCAATGAGCAGTTCTTC.

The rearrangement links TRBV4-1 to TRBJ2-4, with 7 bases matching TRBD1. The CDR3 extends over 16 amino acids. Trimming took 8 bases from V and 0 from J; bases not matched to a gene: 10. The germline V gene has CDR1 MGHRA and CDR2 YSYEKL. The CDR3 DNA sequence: TGCGCCAGCGGAGTTAGACAGGGTATAGCCAAAAACATTCAGTACTTC. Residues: CASGVRQGIAKNIQYF.

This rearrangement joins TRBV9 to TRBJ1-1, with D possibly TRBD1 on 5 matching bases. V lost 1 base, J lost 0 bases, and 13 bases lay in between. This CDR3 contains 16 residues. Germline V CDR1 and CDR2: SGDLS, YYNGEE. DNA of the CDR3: TGTGCCAGCAGCGTACCCGAGCAGGGAGTGAACACTGAAGCTTTCTTT. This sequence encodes CASSVPEQGVNTEAFF.

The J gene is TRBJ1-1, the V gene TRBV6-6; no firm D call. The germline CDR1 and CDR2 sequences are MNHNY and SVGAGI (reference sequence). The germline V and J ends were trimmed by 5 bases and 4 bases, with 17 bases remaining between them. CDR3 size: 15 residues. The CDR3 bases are TGTGCCAGCAGTCCCCCGGGAGTCCGCAGCACTGAAGCTTTCTTT. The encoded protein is CASSPPGVRSTEAFF.